This section outlines one TCR beta chain sequence together with its context. Its matching antigen is unknown. Germline CDR1 and CDR2: MDHEN and SYDVKM. V lost 7 bases and J 0 bases, leaving 10 bases between the germline ends. The CDR3 spans 14 residues. The sample belongs to a study of graft-versus-host responses after intestinal transplantation. The study's findings and limits: The presence of high graft-versus-host to host-versus-graft clonal ratios in allografts characterized patients with graft-donor T cell macrochimerism. In recipient marrow, GvH clones were found, and some appeared first in ileum or blood.

Sequenced by immunoSEQ multiplex PCR; TCRdb stores in-frame clones only, minus some. This table holds tens of thousands of clones, around 90% found once. The chain couples TRBV28 to TRBJ1-3; D possibly corresponds to TRBD1 (6 bases). The sequences come from unstimulated CD4+ T cells sorted from spleen or lymph node cells, collected before transplant. This TCR derives from a human donor who was the organ donor for an intestinal transplant. CDR3 region: CASNRGGSGNTIYF. The CDR3 DNA is TGTGCCAGCAACCGAGGGGGCTCTGGAAACACCATATATTTT.